This T cell receptor (beta chain) derives from a study of Graves' ophthalmopathy and Graves' hyperthyroidism. Regarding the study as a whole: Most expanded thyroid clonotypes above 0.001 frequency also appeared in blood.

TCR beta CDR3 regions were amplified from RNA transcripts. First-round RT-PCR relied on HTBI primers, and a second-round multiplex PCR came next. One entry per CDR3 protein results from TCRdb running MiXCR on the multiplex PCR reads. In the table there are 300,000 or so distinct CDR3 sequences, 15% to 20% of which are singletons. Germline V gene data show CDR1 as LNHDA and CDR2 as SQIVND (reference sequence). This CDR3 comprises 15 residues. Trimming removed 3 bases at V and 2 bases at J, with 11 bases between. This clonotype was found many times. The antigen is not known. Sequences were obtained from peripheral blood. The rearrangement joins TRBV19 to TRBJ1-5; no clear D. This receptor was taken from an adult man with Graves' ophthalmopathy. The CDR3 loop reads CASSIWNWGNQPQHF. The DNA for the CDR3 is TGTGCCAGTAGTATTTGGAATTGGGGCAATCAGCCCCAGCATTTT. Combining the CDR3 with reference TRBV19 and TRBJ1-5 gives the whole variable domain DGGITQSPKYLFRKEGQNVTLSCEQNLNHDAMYWYRQDPGQGLRLIYYSQIVNDFQKGDIAEGYSVSREKKESFPLTVTSAQKNPTAFYLCASSIWNWGNQPQHFGDGTRLSIL.